This TCR beta chain was documented in a study of CD8+ T cells in alopecia areata. Study-wide points: In lesional scalp, particularly from alopecia totalis/universalis, clonality was higher than in normal scalp. Shared TCR sequences were less clear between patients than in mice, possibly partly from HLA diversity.

This clone was recorded a few times. Its antigen remains unidentified. Germline-derived CDR1 and CDR2 are SNHLY and FYNNEI. This CDR3 is 13 amino acids long. V lost 8 bases and J 0 bases, leaving 8 bases between the germline ends. The sample's treatment: oral pan-JAK inhibitor, 5-10 mg twice daily. PBMCs, the starting material, were the source of sorted CD4+ and CD8+ T cells. Reverse transcription of extracted RNA yielded cDNA, which provided the sequencing template. Some clones are missing from TCRdb's copy, which holds only in-frame ones; the method was immunoSEQ multiplex PCR. The sample holds 150,000 to 200,000 clones, under 80% seen once.

The chain employs TRBV2 and TRBJ1-3; D not resolved. This TCR came from a human donor with alopecia areata. This specimen was CD4+ T cells sorted from blood, taken between weeks 47 and 50, from a patient treated with tofacitinib. CDR3 bases: TGTGCCAGCGCCATAGACTCTGGAAACACCATATATTTT. It specifies CASAIDSGNTIYF.